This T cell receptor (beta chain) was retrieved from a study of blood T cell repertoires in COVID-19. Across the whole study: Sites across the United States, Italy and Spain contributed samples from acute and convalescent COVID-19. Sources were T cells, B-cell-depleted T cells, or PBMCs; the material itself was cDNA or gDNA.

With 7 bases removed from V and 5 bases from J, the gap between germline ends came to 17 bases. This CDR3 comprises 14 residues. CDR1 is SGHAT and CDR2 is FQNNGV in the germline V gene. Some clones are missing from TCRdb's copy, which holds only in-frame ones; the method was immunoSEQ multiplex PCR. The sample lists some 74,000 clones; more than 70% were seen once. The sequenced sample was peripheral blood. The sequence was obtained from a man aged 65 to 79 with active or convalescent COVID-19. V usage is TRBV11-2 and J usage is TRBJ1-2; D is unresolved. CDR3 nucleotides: TGTGCCAGCACCGCGTGGCGGGGAGAGTATGGCTACACCTTC. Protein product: CASTAWRGEYGYTF.